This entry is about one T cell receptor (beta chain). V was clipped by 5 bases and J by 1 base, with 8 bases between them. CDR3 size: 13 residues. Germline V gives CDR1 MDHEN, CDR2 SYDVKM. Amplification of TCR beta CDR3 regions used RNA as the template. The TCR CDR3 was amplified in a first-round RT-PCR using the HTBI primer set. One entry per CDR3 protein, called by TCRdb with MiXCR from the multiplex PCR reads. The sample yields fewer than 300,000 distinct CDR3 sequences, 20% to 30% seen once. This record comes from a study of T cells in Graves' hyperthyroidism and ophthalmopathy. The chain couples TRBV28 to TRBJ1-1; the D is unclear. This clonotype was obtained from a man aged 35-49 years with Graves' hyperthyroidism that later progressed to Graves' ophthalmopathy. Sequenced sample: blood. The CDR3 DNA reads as TGTGCCAGCAGTGCTTACCCGAACACTGAAGCTTTCTTT. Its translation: CASSAYPNTEAFF.